One and the same sample provided the 24 T cell receptor beta chains below, sequenced in a study of radiotherapy plus CTLA-4 blockade in lung cancer. Data came from immunoSEQ multiplex PCR; TCRdb stores just in-frame clones and leaves some out. The repertoire has over 45,000 clones, around 85% of them found once; the top ten carry approximately 15%. The sequenced sample was peripheral blood, obtained from a patient treated with radiotherapy plus ipilimumab. These receptors were taken from a human donor with non-small cell lung cancer who had a complete response to radiotherapy plus ipilimumab.

The chain links TRBV11-3 to TRBJ2-1, with D possibly matching TRBD2 (6 bases). The CDR3 totals 14 residues. Germline V gene sequence: CDR1 SGHNT, CDR2 YENEEA. V lost 0 bases to trimming and J lost 4 bases, with 7 bases between them. The CDR3 sequence: CASSLDGGYNEQFF. CDR3 in DNA: TGTGCCAGCAGCTTAGATGGGGGGTACAATGAGCAGTTCTTC.

V is TRBV7-2 and J is TRBJ2-5, with D perhaps TRBD2 (7 bases). This CDR3 region has 17 residues. Germline loops: CDR1 SGHTA, CDR2 FQGNSA. With 4 bases removed from V and 0 bases from J, the gap between germline ends came to 18 bases. In nucleotides, the CDR3 is TGTGCCAGCAGCTGGGGGGGCAGGGGTGGATACCAAGAGACCCAGTACTTC. Encoded protein: CASSWGGRGGYQETQYF.

In this sample, this clone turned up once. The V and J genes are TRBV7-9 and TRBJ2-2; TRBD2 is a possible D gene (6 bases). V was trimmed by 1 base and J by 1 base, leaving 10 bases between them. CDR3 length: 16 residues. Germline CDR1 and CDR2: SEHNR and FQNEAQ (reference sequence). CDR3 sequence reads: CASSLEAGGNTGELFF. CDR3 bases: TGTGCCAGCAGCTTAGAAGCCGGGGGGAACACCGGGGAGCTGTTTTTT.

The gene calls are TRBV5-1 and TRBJ2-3; D is perhaps TRBD1 (5 bases). Germline CDR1 SGHRS, CDR2 YFSETQ. The CDR3 runs 12 residues. The germline V and J ends were trimmed by 4 bases and 3 bases, with 6 bases remaining between them. CDR3 amino acids: CASSPGTDTQYF. CDR3 coding DNA: TGCGCCAGCAGCCCAGGGACAGATACGCAGTATTTT.

This sequence joins TRBV5-5 and TRBJ2-5, with unresolved D. Trimming left V 4 bases short and J 1 base short, with 11 bases between. This CDR3 region has 14 residues. Germline lookup yields CDR1 SGHKS and CDR2 YYEKEE (reference sequence). CDR3 residues: CASSHEVFQETQYF. CDR3 nucleotides: TGTGCCAGCAGCCACGAGGTGTTCCAAGAGACCCAGTACTTC.

This clone has more than one count but fewer than ten. CDR3 amino acids: CASSQGVWARDRTYEQYF. The CDR3 DNA follows: TGCGCCAGCAGCCAAGGAGTGTGGGCGCGGGACCGAACCTACGAGCAGTACTTC. The rearrangement links TRBV4-1 to TRBJ2-7; D is possibly TRBD2 (6 bases). The germline CDR1 and CDR2 sequences are MGHRA and YSYEKL. The germline V and J ends were trimmed by 1 base and 2 bases, with 21 bases remaining between them. The CDR3 contains 18 residues.

This chain joins TRBV28 and TRBJ2-1; a possible D gene is TRBD2 (6 bases). Trimming pared 2 bases from V and 10 bases from J, leaving 18 bases between. Germline CDR1 MDHEN, CDR2 SYDVKM. The CDR3 totals 15 residues. Here the CDR3 reads CASSLRQEGLGEQFF. The CDR3 DNA reads as TGTGCCAGCAGTTTACGGCAGGAGGGCTTGGGGGAGCAGTTCTTC.

CDR3 residues: CASSLGDQGLEQYV. CDR3 sequence (DNA): TGTGCCAGCAGCTTAGGCGACCAGGGCCTCGAGCAGTACGTC. This rearrangement joins TRBV7-9 to TRBJ2-7; TRBD1 might be the D (5 bases). The CDR3 loop spans 14 amino acids. CDR1 SEHNR and CDR2 FQNEAQ come from the germline V gene (reference sequence). Trimming took 1 base from V and 6 from J, leaving 13 bases between them.

This clone was observed a handful of times. The chain uses TRBV6-5 and TRBJ2-7; D ambiguous. The CDR3 runs 14 residues. CDR1 is MNHEY, CDR2 SVGAGI, per germline. Deletions cut 0 bases from V and 2 bases from J, with 8 bases between. DNA of the CDR3: TGTGCCAGCAGTTACTCGGCCCGAACCTACGAGCAGTACTTC. Encoded protein: CASSYSARTYEQYF.

This clone was seen just once. The chain recombines TRBV28 with TRBJ2-5, with D possibly matching TRBD1 (7 bases). The CDR3 extends over 16 amino acids. V was shortened by 5 bases and J by 5 bases, with 21 bases between the two germline ends. Germline values: CDR1 MDHEN, CDR2 SYDVKM. The CDR3 reads CASSPAGGLKGETQYF. For the CDR3, the DNA is TGTGCCAGCAGTCCCGCAGGGGGGCTCAAGGGTGAGACCCAGTACTTC.

V and J are TRBV30 and TRBJ2-5; the D is unclear. From germline, CDR1 is GTSNPN and CDR2 SVGIG (reference sequence). Trimming took off 0 bases at V and 3 bases at J, with 8 bases between the two ends. CDR3 length equals 13 residues. This chain's CDR3 is CAWSVGRKETQYF. The DNA for the CDR3 is TGTGCCTGGAGTGTGGGCAGGAAAGAGACCCAGTACTTC.

The gene calls are TRBV30 and TRBJ1-1; D is undetermined. CDR1 is GTSNPN, CDR2 SVGIG, per germline (reference sequence). CDR3 length equals 13 residues. The germline V and J ends were trimmed by 0 bases and 6 bases, with 11 bases remaining between them. The CDR3 DNA sequence: TGTGCCTGGAGTGTACTTACCGGAGCTGAAGCTTTCTTT. Amino acid sequence: CAWSVLTGAEAFF.

The rearrangement uses TRBV27 and TRBJ1-3; D remains ambiguous. V gave up 2 bases and J gave up 4 bases, with 6 bases separating them. Germline CDR1 MNHEY, CDR2 SMNVEV (reference sequence). This CDR3 spans 13 amino acids. CDR3 sequence reads: CASSLAGGNTIYF. CDR3 in DNA: TGTGCCAGCAGTTTAGCGGGGGGAAACACCATATATTTT.

J is TRBJ2-3 and V is TRBV11-2; TRBD1 matches 8 bases. CDR1 and CDR2 from the germline V gene are SGHAT and FQNNGV. V lost 5 bases and J lost 4; bases outside the gene matches: 5. CDR3 length equals 14 residues. The CDR3 spells CASSHGQGADTQYF. DNA for the CDR3: TGTGCCAGCAGCCACGGACAGGGTGCAGATACGCAGTATTTT.

The rearrangement joins TRBV11-2 to TRBJ2-1; 7 bases line up with TRBD2. This CDR3 contains 16 residues. Germline trimming cut 1 base from V and 5 bases from J; bases unmatched to any gene: 8. CDR1 and CDR2 from the germline V gene are SGHAT and FQNNGV. The chain's CDR3 is CASSLVERGLNNEQFF. CDR3 DNA: TGTGCCAGCAGCTTAGTGGAGCGGGGCCTAAACAATGAGCAGTTCTTC.

This chain links TRBV7-2 with TRBJ1-1; D is perhaps TRBD1 (5 bases). Germline CDR1 reads SGHTA; CDR2 reads FQGNSA. The V gene lost 1 base and the J gene lost 2 bases, with 8 bases spanning the gap. The CDR3 spans 14 residues. This CDR3 reads CASSLDGANTEAFF. CDR3 nucleotide sequence: TGTGCCAGCAGCTTAGATGGGGCCAACACTGAAGCTTTCTTT.

This chain connects TRBV6-5 to TRBJ2-5; D is possibly TRBD1 (6 bases). The ends were cut back, 2 bases at V and 3 bases at J, with 7 bases in the middle. This CDR3 has 13 residues. Germline V lookup: CDR1 MNHEY, CDR2 SVGAGI. CDR3 nucleotide sequence: TGTGCCAGCAGTTACGACAGGAAAGAGACCCAGTACTTC. This gives the protein CASSYDRKETQYF.

This rearrangement joins TRBV7-2 to TRBJ1-2; D unresolved. The CDR3 has 13 residues. V lost 4 bases to trimming and J lost 8 bases, with 14 bases between them. Per the germline V gene, CDR1 is SGHTA and CDR2 is FQGNSA. Here the CDR3 DNA reads TGTGCCAGCAGCTCGGTCGCGAGGGAAGGCTACACCTTC. Translation gives CASSSVAREGYTF.

This clone was recorded many times. The gene calls are TRBV10-3 and TRBJ2-2; 8 bases are shared with TRBD2. Germline V gene sequence: CDR1 ENHRY, CDR2 SYGVKD. Trimming cost V 8 bases and J 4 bases; bases outside gene matches: 6. This CDR3 spans 14 amino acids. The CDR3 region is CAIEAGVSTGELFF. CDR3 bases: TGTGCCATCGAAGCGGGAGTGAGCACCGGGGAGCTGTTTTTT.

V gene TRBV7-9 combines with J gene TRBJ2-7; the D gene is possibly TRBD2 (7 bases). This CDR3 is built from 13 residues. Trimming pared 1 base from V and 5 bases from J, leaving 9 bases between. Per the germline V gene, CDR1 is SEHNR and CDR2 is FQNEAQ (reference sequence). In DNA form, the CDR3 reads TGTGCCAGCAGCTTAGGGGAGGGGGACGAGCAGTACTTC. The encoded protein is CASSLGEGDEQYF.

J is TRBJ2-1 and V is TRBV6-1; D uncertain. The CDR3 is 15 residues long. Germline V gene data show CDR1 as MNHNS and CDR2 as SASEGT. Trimming left V 6 bases short and J 2 bases short, with 14 bases between. CDR3 nucleotides: TGTGCCAGCAGGACCCCGGCAGCGACCTACAATGAGCAGTTCTTC. It is translated as CASRTPAATYNEQFF.

This clone was counted a single time. The V gene is TRBV27, the J gene TRBJ2-7, with D possibly matching TRBD2 (6 bases). Germline CDR1 reads MNHEY; CDR2 reads SMNVEV (reference sequence). V was cut by 2 bases and J by 1 base, with 9 bases left in between. CDR3 length: 14 residues. The CDR3 DNA sequence: TGTGCCAGCAGTTTAGGGACTTGGTCCTACGAGCAGTACTTC. It yields the protein CASSLGTWSYEQYF.

This clone was detected a few times. J is TRBJ1-5 and V is TRBV6-5, with 7 positions matching TRBD1. Germline values: CDR1 MNHEY, CDR2 SVGAGI. CDR3 size: 14 residues. Trimming at V came to 7 bases and at J to 3 bases, leaving 6 bases not matched to a gene. The CDR3 coding sequence is TGTGCCAGCACCGGGACAGTTCACAATCAGCCCCAGCATTTT. It is translated as CASTGTVHNQPQHF.

The CDR3 bases are TGTGCCAGCAGTGAACCCGGGGGGTACAATGAGCAGTTCTTC. Its translation: CASSEPGGYNEQFF. This chain joins TRBV2 and TRBJ2-1, with 7 positions matching TRBD2. The CDR3 is 14 residues long. The V segment lost 2 bases and the J segment 4 bases; nucleotides outside the gene matches: 2. Germline assignment: CDR1 SNHLY and CDR2 FYNNEI.